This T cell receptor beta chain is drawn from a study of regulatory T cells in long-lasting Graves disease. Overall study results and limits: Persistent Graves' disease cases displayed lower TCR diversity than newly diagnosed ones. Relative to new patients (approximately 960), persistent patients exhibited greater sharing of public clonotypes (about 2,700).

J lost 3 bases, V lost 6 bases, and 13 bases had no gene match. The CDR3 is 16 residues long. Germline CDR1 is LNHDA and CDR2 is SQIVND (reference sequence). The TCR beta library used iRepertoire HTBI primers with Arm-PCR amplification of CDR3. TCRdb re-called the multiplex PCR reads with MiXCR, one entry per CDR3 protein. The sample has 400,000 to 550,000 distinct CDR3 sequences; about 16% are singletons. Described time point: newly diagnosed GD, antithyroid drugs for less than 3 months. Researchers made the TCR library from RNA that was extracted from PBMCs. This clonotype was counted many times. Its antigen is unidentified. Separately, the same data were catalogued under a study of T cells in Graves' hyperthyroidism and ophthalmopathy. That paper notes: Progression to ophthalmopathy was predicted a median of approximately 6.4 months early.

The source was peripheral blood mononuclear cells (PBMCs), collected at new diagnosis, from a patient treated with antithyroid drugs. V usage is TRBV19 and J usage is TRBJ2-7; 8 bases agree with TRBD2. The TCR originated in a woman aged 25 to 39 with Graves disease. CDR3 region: CASSLGGAGVVYEQYF. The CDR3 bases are TGTGCCAGTAGCCTGGGGGGAGCGGGAGTAGTCTACGAGCAGTACTTC.